The TCR beta chain described here comes from a study of Graves' ophthalmopathy and Graves' hyperthyroidism. This clonotype was picked up many times. No antigen is known for it. The CDR3 spans 14 residues. Germline V gene data show CDR1 as SGHAT and CDR2 as FQNNGV. V was pared by 6 bases and J by 7 bases, with 8 bases of the junction left unmatched. The study amplified TCR beta CDR3 regions using RNA transcripts. Investigators did first-round RT-PCR with HTBI primers, then second-round multiplex PCR. Via MiXCR, TCRdb re-called the multiplex PCR reads, giving one row per CDR3 protein. This sample has under 800,000 distinct CDR3 sequences, with 20% to 25% found just once. Aged 18 to 65, hyperthyroidism patients had new diagnoses of under 2 months' duration. Diagnosis used clinical symptoms, serum thyroxine, TRAb, thyroid ultrasound and orbital computed tomography. Broader study findings: In blood appeared most of the expanded thyroid clonotypes whose frequency exceeded 0.001. For predicting ophthalmopathy progression, the model had around 64% sensitivity and roughly 77% specificity.

The chain couples TRBV11-2 to TRBJ2-2; 7 bases line up with TRBD1. What was sequenced was peripheral blood. The sequence derives from a woman between 18 and 29 years old with stable Graves' hyperthyroidism. Some clones in this sample may be carry-over from other donors' samples. The CDR3 sequence: CASRQQGSDGELFF. CDR3 nucleotide sequence: TGTGCCAGCAGACAACAGGGGTCTGACGGGGAGCTGTTTTTT.